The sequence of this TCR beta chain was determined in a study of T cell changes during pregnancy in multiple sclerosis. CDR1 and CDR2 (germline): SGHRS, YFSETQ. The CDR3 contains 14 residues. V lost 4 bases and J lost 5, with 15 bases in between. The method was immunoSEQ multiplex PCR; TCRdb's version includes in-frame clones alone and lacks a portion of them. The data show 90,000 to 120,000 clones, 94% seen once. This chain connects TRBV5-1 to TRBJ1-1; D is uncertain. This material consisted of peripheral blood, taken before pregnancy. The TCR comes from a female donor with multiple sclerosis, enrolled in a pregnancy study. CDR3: CASSPSGVYTEAFF. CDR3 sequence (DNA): TGCGCCAGCAGCCCCTCCGGGGTTTATACTGAAGCTTTCTTT.